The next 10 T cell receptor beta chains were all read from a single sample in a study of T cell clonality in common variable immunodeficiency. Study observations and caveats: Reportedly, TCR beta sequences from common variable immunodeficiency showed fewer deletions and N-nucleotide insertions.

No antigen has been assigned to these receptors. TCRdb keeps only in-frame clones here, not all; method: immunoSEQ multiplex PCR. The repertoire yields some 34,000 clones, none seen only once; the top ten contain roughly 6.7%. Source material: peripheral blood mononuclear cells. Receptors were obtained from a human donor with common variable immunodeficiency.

CDR3 DNA (partial): TGTGCCAGCAGCTTAATTCGCGGGGAAGGTAAGATCTCTGGAAACACC. It encodes CASSLIRGEGKISGNT. The entire CDR3 is CASSLIRGEGKISGNTIYF. This sequence joins TRBV7-3 and TRBJ1-3, with D uncertain. The read ends 3 residues early relative to the CDR3; the germline J gene fills the gap. Germline CDR1 reads SGHTA; CDR2 reads FQGTGA. The CDR3 length is 19 residues. V was clipped by 1 base and J by 0 bases, with 19 bases between them.

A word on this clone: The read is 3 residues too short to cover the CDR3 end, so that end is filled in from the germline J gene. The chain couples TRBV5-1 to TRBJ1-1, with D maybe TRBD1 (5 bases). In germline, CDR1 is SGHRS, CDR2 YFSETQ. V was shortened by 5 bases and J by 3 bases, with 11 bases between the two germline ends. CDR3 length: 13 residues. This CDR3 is CASRRGGDTEAFF. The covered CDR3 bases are TGCGCCAGCAGGAGGGGCGGGGACACTGAA.

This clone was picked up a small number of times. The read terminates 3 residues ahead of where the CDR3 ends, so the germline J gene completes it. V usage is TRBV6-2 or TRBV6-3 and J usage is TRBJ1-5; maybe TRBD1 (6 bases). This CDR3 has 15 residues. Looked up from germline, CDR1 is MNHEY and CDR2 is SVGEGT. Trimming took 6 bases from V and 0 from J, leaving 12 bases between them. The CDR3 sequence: CASSPGTHSNQPQHF. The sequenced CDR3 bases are TGTGCCAGCAGCCCCGGGACACATAGCAATCAGCCC.

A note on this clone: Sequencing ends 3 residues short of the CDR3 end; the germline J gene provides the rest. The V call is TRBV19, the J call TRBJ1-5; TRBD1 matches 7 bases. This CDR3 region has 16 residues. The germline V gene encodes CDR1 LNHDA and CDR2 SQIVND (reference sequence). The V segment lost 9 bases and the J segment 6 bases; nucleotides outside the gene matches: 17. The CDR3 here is CASSLTARQGSQPQHF. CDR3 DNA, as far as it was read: TGTGCCAGCAGCTTAACGGCCAGACAGGGAAGTCAGCCC.

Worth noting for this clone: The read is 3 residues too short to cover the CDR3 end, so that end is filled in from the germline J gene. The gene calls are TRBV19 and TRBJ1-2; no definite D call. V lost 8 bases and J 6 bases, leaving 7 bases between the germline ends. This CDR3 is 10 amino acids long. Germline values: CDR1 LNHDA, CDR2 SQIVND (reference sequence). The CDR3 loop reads CASLGHGYTF. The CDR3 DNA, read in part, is TGTGCCAGTCTGGGCCATGGC.

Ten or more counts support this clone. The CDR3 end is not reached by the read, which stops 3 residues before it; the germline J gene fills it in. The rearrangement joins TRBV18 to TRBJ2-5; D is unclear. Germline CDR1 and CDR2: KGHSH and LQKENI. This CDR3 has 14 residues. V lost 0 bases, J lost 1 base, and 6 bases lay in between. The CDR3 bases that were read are TGTGCCAGCTCACCACCGTCGTCCCAAGAGACC. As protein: CASSPPSSQET. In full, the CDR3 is CASSPPSSQETQYF. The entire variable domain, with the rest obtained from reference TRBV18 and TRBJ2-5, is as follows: NAGVMQNPRHLVRRRGQEARLRCSPMKGHSHVYWYRQLPEEGLKFMVYLQKENIIDESGMPKERFSAEFPKEGPSILRIQQVVRGDSAAYFCASSPPSSQETQYFGPGTRLLVL.

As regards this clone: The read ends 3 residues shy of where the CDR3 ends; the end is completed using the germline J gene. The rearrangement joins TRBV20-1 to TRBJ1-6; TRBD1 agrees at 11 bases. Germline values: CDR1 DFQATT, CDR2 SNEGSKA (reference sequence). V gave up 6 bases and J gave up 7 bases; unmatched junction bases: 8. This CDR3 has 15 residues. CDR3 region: CSAGGGQGGNSPLHF. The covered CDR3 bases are TGCAGTGCGGGAGGGGGACAGGGGGGGAATTCACCC.

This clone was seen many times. CDR3 bases read: TGTGCCAGCAGCTGGTACAGGGCTAGTGGC. This translates into CASSWYRASG. The CDR3 in its entirety is CASSWYRASGYTF. The gene calls are TRBV7-3 and TRBJ1-2, with a weak D call TRBD1 (6 bases). Read coverage stops 3 residues before the CDR3 terminus; the germline J gene supplies the remainder. CDR1 SGHTA and CDR2 FQGTGA come from the germline V gene. Between the trimmed V and J ends, which lost 4 bases and 7 bases, there was a span of 13 bases. The CDR3 contains 13 residues.

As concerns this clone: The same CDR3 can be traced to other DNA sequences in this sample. The CDR3 spells CASSEGRNQPQHF. CDR3 DNA (partial): TGTGCCAGCAGTGAGGGCAGAAATCAGCCC. The chain has TRBV6-1 and TRBJ1-5; no clear D gene. The read ends 3 residues early relative to the CDR3; the germline J gene fills the gap. The V end was cut by 3 bases, the J end by 4 bases, with 7 bases between. This CDR3 comprises 13 residues. Per germline, CDR1 MNHNS and CDR2 SASEGT.

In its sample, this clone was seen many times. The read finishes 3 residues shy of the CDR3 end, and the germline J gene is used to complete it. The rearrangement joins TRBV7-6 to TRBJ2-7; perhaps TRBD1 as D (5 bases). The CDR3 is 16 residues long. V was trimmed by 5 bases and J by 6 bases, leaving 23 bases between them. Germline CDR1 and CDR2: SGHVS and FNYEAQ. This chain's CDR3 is CASSLPTKHRNSEQYF. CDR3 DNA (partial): TGTGCCAGCAGCCTCCCAACCAAGCACAGGAACTCCGAG.